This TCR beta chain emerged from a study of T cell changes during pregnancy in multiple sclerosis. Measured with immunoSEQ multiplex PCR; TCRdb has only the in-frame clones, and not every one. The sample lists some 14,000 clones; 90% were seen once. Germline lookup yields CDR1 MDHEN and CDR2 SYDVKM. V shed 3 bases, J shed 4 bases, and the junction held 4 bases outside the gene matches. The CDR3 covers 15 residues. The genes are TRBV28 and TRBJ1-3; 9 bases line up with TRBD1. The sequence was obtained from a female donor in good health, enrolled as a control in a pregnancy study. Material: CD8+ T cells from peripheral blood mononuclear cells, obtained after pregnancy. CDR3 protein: CASSLLTGGGNTIYF. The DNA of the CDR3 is TGTGCCAGCAGTTTGTTGACAGGGGGAGGAAACACCATATATTTT. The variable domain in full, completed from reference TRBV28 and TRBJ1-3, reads DVKVTQSSRYLVKRTGEKVFLECVQDMDHENMFWYRQDPGLGLRLIYFSYDVKMKEKGDIPEGYSVSREKKERFSLILESASTNQTSMYLCASSLLTGGGNTIYFGEGSWLTVV.